A single sample gave rise to the 2 T cell receptor beta chains below, sequenced in a study of CD4 T cells in relation to SARS-CoV-2 and coronaviruses. What these receptors recognize is not known. The protocol was immunoSEQ multiplex PCR, while the TCRdb copy is restricted to in-frame clones and leaves out a portion. The sample contains roughly 43,000 clones, 82% of which appear only once. The source material was naive CD4+ T cells from PBMCs, cultured in vitro. Subset: naive CD4+ T cells isolated by negative enrichment. Source of these receptors: an adult with COVID-19.

The gene calls are TRBV20-1 and TRBJ2-5; no definite D call. Trimming removed 5 bases at V and 5 bases at J, with 6 bases between. Per germline, CDR1 DFQATT and CDR2 SNEGSKA (reference sequence). This CDR3 has 10 residues. The CDR3 reads CSAGWETQYF. CDR3 nucleotides: TGCAGTGCTGGTTGGGAGACCCAGTACTTC.

The chain recombines TRBV18 with TRBJ2-5; the D is unclear. With 3 bases removed from V and 4 bases from J, the gap between germline ends came to 15 bases. Germline V gene lookup returns CDR1 KGHSH and CDR2 LQKENI. CDR3 size: 15 residues. CDR3 in amino acids: CASSPGRIPRETQYF. Here the CDR3 DNA reads TGTGCCAGCTCACCGGGCCGAATTCCCCGAGAGACCCAGTACTTC.